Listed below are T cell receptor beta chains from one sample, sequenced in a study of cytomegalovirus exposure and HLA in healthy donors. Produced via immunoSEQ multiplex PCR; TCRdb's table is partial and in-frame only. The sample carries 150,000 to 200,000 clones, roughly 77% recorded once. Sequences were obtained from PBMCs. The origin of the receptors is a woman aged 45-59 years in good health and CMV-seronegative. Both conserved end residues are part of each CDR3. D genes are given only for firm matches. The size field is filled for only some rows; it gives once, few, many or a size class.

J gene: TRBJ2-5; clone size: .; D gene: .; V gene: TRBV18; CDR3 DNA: TGTGCCAGCTCACCACTCCCTGGACAGCAGCAAGAGACCCAGTACTTC; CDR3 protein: CASSPLPGQQQETQYF
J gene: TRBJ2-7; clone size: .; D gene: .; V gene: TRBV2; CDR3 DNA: TGTGCCAGCAGTGACAGGGGCGGGGGAGTTTACGAGCAGTACTTC; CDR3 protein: CASSDRGGGVYEQYF
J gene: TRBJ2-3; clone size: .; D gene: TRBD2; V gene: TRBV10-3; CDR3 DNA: TGTGCCATCAAGACTAGCCTAGATACGCAGTATTTT; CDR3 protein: CAIKTSLDTQYF
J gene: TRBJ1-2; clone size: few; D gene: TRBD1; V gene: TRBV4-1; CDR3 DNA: TGCGCCAGCAGCCAAGAGGTGGACAGGGTCTATGGCTACACCTTC; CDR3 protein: CASSQEVDRVYGYTF
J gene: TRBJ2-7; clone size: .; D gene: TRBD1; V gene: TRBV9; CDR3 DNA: TGTGCCAGCAGCGTAGAGACAGGGGGCGAGCAGTACTTC; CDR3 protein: CASSVETGGEQYF
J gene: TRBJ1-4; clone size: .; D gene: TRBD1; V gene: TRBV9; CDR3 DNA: TGTGCCAGCAGCCTCGGGGACAGGAGTAATGAAAAACTGTTTTTT; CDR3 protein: CASSLGDRSNEKLFF
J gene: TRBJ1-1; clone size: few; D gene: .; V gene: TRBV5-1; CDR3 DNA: TGCGCCAGCAGCAACTGGCCGGGACAAAGTGAAGCTTTCTTT; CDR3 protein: CASSNWPGQSEAFF
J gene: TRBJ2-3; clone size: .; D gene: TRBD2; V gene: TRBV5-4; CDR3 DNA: TGTGCCAGCAGCCCTGGATCGCTAGCGGGAGCGACAGATACGCAGTATTTT; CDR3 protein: CASSPGSLAGATDTQYF
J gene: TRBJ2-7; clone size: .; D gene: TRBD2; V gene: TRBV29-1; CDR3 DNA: TGCAGCGTTGAAGGGGGGAGGGGCGAGCAGTACTTC; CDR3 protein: CSVEGGRGEQYF
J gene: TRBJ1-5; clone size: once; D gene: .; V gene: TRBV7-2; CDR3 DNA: TGTGCCAGCAGCTTAGCGTTGGCTCCTAGGCCCCAGCATTTT; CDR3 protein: CASSLALAPRPQHF
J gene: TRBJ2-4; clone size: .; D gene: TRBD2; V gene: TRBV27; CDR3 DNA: TGTGCCAGCAGTTTTGGAGGGAGGGGAAACATTCAGTACTTC; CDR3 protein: CASSFGGRGNIQYF
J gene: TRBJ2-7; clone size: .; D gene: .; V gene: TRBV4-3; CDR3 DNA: TGCGCCAGCTCCCTGTCGTATGCGGGAGAGCAGTACTTC; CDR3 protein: CASSLSYAGEQYF
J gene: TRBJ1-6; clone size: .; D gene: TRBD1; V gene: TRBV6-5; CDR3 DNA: TGTGCCAGCAGTTATAGCGACAGGGGGGACTCACCCCTCCACTTT; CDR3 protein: CASSYSDRGDSPLHF